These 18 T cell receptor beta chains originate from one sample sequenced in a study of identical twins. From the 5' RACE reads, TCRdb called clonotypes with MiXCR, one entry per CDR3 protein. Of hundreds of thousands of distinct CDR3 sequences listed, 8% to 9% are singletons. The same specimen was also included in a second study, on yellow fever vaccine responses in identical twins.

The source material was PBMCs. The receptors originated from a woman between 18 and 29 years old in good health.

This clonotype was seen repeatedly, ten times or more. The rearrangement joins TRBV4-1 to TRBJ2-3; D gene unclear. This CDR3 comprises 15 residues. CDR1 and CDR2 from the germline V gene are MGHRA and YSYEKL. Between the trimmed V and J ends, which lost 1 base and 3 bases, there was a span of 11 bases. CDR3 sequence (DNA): TGCGCCAGCAGCCAAGGGGCAGGCCTTACAGATACGCAGTATTTT. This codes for CASSQGAGLTDTQYF.

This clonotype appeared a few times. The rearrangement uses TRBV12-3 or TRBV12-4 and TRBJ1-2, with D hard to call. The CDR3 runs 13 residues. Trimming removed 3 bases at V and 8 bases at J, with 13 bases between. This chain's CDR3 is CASSFAPGRGYTF. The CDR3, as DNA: TGTGCCAGCAGTTTTGCCCCTGGACGGGGCTACACCTTC.

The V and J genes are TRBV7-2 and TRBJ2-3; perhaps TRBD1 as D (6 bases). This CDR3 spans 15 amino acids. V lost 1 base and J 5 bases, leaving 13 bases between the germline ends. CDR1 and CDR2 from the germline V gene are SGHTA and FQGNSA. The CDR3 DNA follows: TGTGCCAGCAGCTTAGATCTCAAGGGGGTAGATACGCAGTATTTT. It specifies CASSLDLKGVDTQYF.

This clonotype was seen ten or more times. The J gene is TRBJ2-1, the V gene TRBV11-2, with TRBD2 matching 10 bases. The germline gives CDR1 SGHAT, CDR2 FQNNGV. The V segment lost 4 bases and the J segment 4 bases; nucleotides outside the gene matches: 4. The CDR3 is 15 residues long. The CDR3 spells CASSSRTSGYNEQFF. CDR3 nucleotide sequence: TGTGCCAGCAGCTCGCGGACTAGCGGATACAATGAGCAGTTCTTC. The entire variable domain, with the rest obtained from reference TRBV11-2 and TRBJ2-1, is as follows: EAGVAQSPRYKIIEKRQSVAFWCNPISGHATLYWYQQILGQGPKLLIQFQNNGVVDDSQLPKDRFSAERLKGVDSTLKIQPAKLEDSAVYLCASSSRTSGYNEQFFGPGTRLTVL.

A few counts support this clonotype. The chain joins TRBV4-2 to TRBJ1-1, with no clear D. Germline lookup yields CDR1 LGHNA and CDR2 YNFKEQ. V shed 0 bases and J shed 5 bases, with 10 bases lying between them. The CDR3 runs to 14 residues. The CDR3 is CASSQDRIQTEAFF. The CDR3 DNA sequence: TGTGCCAGCAGCCAAGATCGGATTCAGACTGAAGCTTTCTTT.

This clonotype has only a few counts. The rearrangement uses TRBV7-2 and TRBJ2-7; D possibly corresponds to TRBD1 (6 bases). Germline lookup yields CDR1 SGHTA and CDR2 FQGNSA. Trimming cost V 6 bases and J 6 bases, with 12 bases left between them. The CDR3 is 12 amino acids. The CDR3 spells CASRQGIAEQYF. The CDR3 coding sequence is TGTGCCAGCAGACAGGGTATAGCCGAGCAGTACTTC.

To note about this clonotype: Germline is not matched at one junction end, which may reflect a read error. CDR3 in amino acids: CSAKHPGTTEVHF. CDR3 DNA sequence: TGCAGTGCTAAGCACCCCGGGACAACGGAGGTACACTTC. The chain employs TRBV20-1 and TRBJ2-7; weak D call: TRBD1 (6 bases). Germline values: CDR1 DFQATT, CDR2 SNEGSKA (reference sequence). The CDR3 is made up of 13 amino acids.

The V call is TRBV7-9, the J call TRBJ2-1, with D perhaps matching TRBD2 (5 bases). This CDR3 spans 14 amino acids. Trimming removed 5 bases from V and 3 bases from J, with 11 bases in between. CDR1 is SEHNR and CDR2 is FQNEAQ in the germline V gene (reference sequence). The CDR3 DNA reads TGTGCCAGCAGCCCCATCCGGGGCTACAATGAGCAGTTCTTC. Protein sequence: CASSPIRGYNEQFF.

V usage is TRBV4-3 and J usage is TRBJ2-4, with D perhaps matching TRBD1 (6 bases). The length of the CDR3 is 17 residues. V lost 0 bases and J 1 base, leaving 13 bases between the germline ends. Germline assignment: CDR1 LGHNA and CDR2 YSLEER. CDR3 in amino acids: CASSQDWQGKAKNIQYF. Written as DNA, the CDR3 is TGCGCCAGCAGCCAAGATTGGCAGGGGAAGGCCAAAAACATTCAGTACTTC.

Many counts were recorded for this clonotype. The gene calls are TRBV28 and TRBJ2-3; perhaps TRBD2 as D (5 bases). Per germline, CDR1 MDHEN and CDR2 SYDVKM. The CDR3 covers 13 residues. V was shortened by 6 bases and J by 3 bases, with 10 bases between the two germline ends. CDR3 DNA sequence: TGTGCCAGCAGGCCCGGGGTGACAGATACGCAGTATTTT. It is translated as CASRPGVTDTQYF.

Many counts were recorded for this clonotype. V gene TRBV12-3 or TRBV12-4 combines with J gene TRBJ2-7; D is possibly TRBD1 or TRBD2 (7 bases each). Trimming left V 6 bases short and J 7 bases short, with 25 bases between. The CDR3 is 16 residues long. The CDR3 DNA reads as TGTGCCAGCAGCCAGAGGGAGGGGGCCTCATCGTGGGAGCAGTACTTC. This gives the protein CASSQREGASSWEQYF.

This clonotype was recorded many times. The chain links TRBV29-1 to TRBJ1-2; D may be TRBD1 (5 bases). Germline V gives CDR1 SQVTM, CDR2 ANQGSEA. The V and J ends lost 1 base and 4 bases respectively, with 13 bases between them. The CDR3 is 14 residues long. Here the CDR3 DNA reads TGCAGCGTTGAAGTACCCGACAGAGGCTATGGCTACACCTTC. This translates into CSVEVPDRGYGYTF.

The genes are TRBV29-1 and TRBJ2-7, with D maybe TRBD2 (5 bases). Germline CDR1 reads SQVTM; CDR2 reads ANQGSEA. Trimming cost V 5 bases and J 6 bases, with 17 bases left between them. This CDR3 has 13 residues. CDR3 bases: TGCAGCGTTCGGACTGGACTCGCCGTCGAGCAGTACTTC. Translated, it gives CSVRTGLAVEQYF.

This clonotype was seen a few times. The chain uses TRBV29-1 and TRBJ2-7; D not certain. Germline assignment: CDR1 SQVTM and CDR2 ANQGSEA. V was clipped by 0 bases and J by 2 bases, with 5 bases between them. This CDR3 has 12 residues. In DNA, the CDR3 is TGCAGCGTTGAAGAGGTTCCCTACGAGCAGTACTTC. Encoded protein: CSVEEVPYEQYF.

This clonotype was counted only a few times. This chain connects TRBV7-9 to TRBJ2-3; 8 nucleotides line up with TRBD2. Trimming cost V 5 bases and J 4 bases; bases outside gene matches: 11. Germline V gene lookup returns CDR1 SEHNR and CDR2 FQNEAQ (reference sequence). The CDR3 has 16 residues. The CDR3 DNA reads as TGTGCCAGCAGCCCGGCGCCGGGGGGGCCGGCAGATACGCAGTATTTT. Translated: CASSPAPGGPADTQYF.

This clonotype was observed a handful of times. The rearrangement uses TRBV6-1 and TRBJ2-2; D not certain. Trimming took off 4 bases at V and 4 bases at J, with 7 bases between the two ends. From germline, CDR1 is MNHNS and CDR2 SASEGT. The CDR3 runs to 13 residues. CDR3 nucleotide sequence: TGTGCCAGCAGTGTTTCTATCACCGGGGAGCTGTTTTTT. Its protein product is CASSVSITGELFF.

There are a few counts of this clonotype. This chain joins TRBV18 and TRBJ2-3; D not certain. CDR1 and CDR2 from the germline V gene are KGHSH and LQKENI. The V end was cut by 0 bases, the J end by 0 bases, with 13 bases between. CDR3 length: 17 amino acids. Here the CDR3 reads CASSPPGWGASTDTQYF. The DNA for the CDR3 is TGTGCCAGCTCACCACCCGGCTGGGGTGCTAGCACAGATACGCAGTATTTT.

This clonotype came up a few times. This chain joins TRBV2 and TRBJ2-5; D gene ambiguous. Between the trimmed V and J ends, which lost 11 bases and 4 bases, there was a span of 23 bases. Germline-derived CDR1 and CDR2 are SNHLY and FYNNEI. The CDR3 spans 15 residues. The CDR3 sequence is CASPAGKERGETQYF. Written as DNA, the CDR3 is TGTGCCTCCCCCGCTGGAAAGGAGCGCGGAGAGACCCAGTACTTC.